Listed here are 4 T cell receptor beta chains from one sample, sequenced in a study of identical twins. One entry per CDR3 protein results from TCRdb running MiXCR on the 5' RACE reads. The table has hundreds of thousands of distinct CDR3 sequences, 8.6% seen once; the top ten hold 0.98%. This sample also belongs to another study, concerning yellow fever vaccine responses in identical twins.

Sequenced sample: PBMCs. All receptors come from a woman aged 18-29 years in good health.

The gene calls are TRBV20-1 and TRBJ2-5; tentatively, D is TRBD2 (6 bases). The CDR3 spans 13 residues. The V gene lost 4 bases and the J gene lost 4 bases, with 13 bases spanning the gap. CDR1 DFQATT and CDR2 SNEGSKA come from the germline V gene (reference sequence). The CDR3 reads CSANPEAGETQYF. Written as DNA, the CDR3 is TGCAGTGCTAACCCGGAAGCGGGAGAGACCCAGTACTTC.

V gene TRBV6-4 combines with J gene TRBJ2-7; 13 positions match TRBD2. The CDR3 is 14 residues long. Per germline, CDR1 MRHNA and CDR2 SNTAGT. The trim removed 10 bases at V and 5 bases at J, leaving 8 bases unmatched. The CDR3 protein is CANGLAGAKNEQYF. The CDR3 DNA follows: TGTGCCAACGGACTAGCGGGGGCTAAGAACGAGCAGTACTTC.

This clonotype was detected a few times. This chain connects TRBV29-1 to TRBJ1-2, with D hard to call. V was trimmed by 4 bases and J by 7 bases, leaving 7 bases between them. CDR1 and CDR2 (germline): SQVTM, ANQGSEA. The CDR3 is 10 residues long. The CDR3: CSVVGGGYTF. Here the CDR3 DNA reads TGCAGCGTTGTAGGTGGTGGCTACACCTTC.

Concerning this clonotype itself: At one end the junction does not follow the germline gene, possibly because of a read error. V is TRBV6-5 and J is TRBJ2-5; D is unresolved. The CDR3 contains 11 residues. CDR1 and CDR2 (germline): MNHEY, SVGAGI. CDR3 protein: CATSLRETQYF. In nucleotides, the CDR3 is TGTGCCACCAGTTTAAGGGAGACCCAGTACTTC.